Presented here are 11 T cell receptor beta chains from one specimen sequenced in a study of blood T cell repertoires in COVID-19 (dated by TCRdb to the early 2020s). The library was prepared using the immunoSEQ multiplex PCR assay. This immuneACCESS table, as held by TCRdb, lists in-frame sequences with V and J called but not all clones. Of the missing ones, under half trace to an unresolved V gene in checked studies; the others have no known cause. The sample table contains under 200,000 clones; only one count was recorded for roughly 87% of them. 7% to 7.5% of the sample lies in the top ten. Sample: PBMCs or T cells enriched from blood (not recorded which). These receptors all come from a woman in her fifties or sixties who had recovered from COVID-19.

V gene TRBV7-9 combines with J gene TRBJ2-6, with D possibly TRBD1 on 6 matching bases. Germline assignment: CDR1 SEHNR and CDR2 FQNEAQ (reference sequence). With 2 bases removed from V and 0 bases from J, the gap between germline ends came to 11 bases. The CDR3 spans 17 residues. The DNA for the CDR3 is TGTGCCAGCAGCTTAAGGGGGATTTACTCTGGGGCCAACGTCCTGACTTTC. As protein: CASSLRGIYSGANVLTF.

The V gene is TRBV21-1, the J gene TRBJ1-4. TRBV21-1 is deemed a pseudogene. The CDR3 extends over 16 amino acids. The CDR3 spells CASSKVSGGLDEKLFF. The CDR3 DNA reads TGTGCCAGCAGCAAAGTCTCCGGGGGTTTGGATGAAAAACTGTTTTTT.

The V call is TRBV14, the J call TRBJ2-3; 10 nucleotides line up with TRBD1. From germline, CDR1 is SGHDN and CDR2 FVKESK. With V trimmed by 3 bases and J by 4 bases, 4 bases remained unmatched. This CDR3 has 15 amino acids. In nucleotides, the CDR3 is TGTGCCAGCAGCCAGACAGGGGGCAAAGCAGATACGCAGTATTTT. It codes for CASSQTGGKADTQYF.

This sequence joins TRBV30 and TRBJ2-7, with 8 nucleotides matching TRBD2. The CDR3 is 16 residues long. With V trimmed by 3 bases and J by 2 bases, 12 bases remained unmatched. Per germline, CDR1 GTSNPN and CDR2 SVGIG (reference sequence). The CDR3 coding sequence is TGTGCCTGGAGGGAGAGACCGGGACTAGGGGCCTACGAGCAGTACTTC. Encoded protein: CAWRERPGLGAYEQYF.

The chain carries TRBV4-1 and TRBJ2-1; the D is unclear. Germline V gene lookup returns CDR1 MGHRA and CDR2 YSYEKL. CDR3 size: 17 residues. V gave up 1 base and J gave up 2 bases, with 15 bases separating them. CDR3 bases: TGCGCCAGCAGCCAAGGCCTCCTATCCGTCGCCTACAATGAGCAGTTCTTC. It is translated as CASSQGLLSVAYNEQFF.

The chain couples TRBV30 to TRBJ1-4; the match to TRBD1 covers 10 bases. The CDR3 sequence is 14 residues long. V lost 1 base and J lost 6; bases outside the gene matches: 2. Germline CDR1 is GTSNPN and CDR2 is SVGIG (reference sequence). CDR3 protein: CAWSAGTGDEKLFF. In DNA form, the CDR3 reads TGTGCCTGGAGTGCCGGGACAGGGGATGAAAAACTGTTTTTT. The whole variable domain, filled in from reference TRBV30 and TRBJ1-4, reads SQTIHQWPATLVQPVGSPLSLECTVEGTSNPNLYWYRQAAGRGLQLLFYSVGIGQISSEVPQNLSASRPQDRQFILSSKKLLLSDSGFYLCAWSAGTGDEKLFFGSGTQLSVL.

This clone was observed a few times. This chain links TRBV11-3 with TRBJ1-4; 8 nucleotides align to TRBD1. CDR3 length: 14 residues. The junction had 1 base not matched to a gene; V was cut back by 4 bases and J by 3 bases. Germline lookup yields CDR1 SGHNT and CDR2 YENEEA. In DNA form, the CDR3 reads TGTGCCAGCAGCTCACAGGGGGCTAATGAAAAACTGTTTTTT. It codes for CASSSQGANEKLFF.

The V gene is TRBV7-6, the J gene TRBJ2-2; 13 bases are shared with TRBD2. CDR3 length: 16 amino acids. Germline CDR1 is SGHVS and CDR2 is FNYEAQ. The junction had 6 bases not matched to a gene; V was cut back by 5 bases and J by 6 bases. CDR3 loop: CASSLTSGRAPGELFF. The CDR3 nucleotides are TGTGCCAGCAGCCTAACTAGCGGGAGGGCCCCCGGGGAGCTGTTTTTT. Filled out from reference TRBV7-6 and TRBJ2-2, the complete variable domain reads GAGVSQSPRYKVTKRGQDVALRCDPISGHVSLYWYRQALGQGPEFLTYFNYEAQQDKSGLPNDRFSAERPEGSISTLTIQRTEQRDSAMYRCASSLTSGRAPGELFFGEGSRLTVL.

The chain couples TRBV29-1 to TRBJ1-2; no definite D call. CDR3 size: 12 residues. CDR1 and CDR2 (germline): SQVTM, ANQGSEA. V shed 4 bases and J shed 6 bases, with 12 bases lying between them. The CDR3 spells CSVAGLLHGYTF. The CDR3 DNA sequence: TGCAGCGTTGCTGGACTGCTTCATGGCTACACCTTC.

The chain carries TRBV2 and TRBJ2-2; 8 bases line up with TRBD2. The V segment lost 2 bases and the J segment 4 bases; nucleotides outside the gene matches: 3. The germline gives CDR1 SNHLY, CDR2 FYNNEI. The CDR3 length is 15 residues. DNA for the CDR3: TGTGCCAGCAGTGAATGGCTAGCGGGCACCGGGGAGCTGTTTTTT. It encodes CASSEWLAGTGELFF.

This chain connects TRBV7-2 to TRBJ2-1; 8 nucleotides align to TRBD2. The CDR3 has 14 residues. The V and J ends lost 3 bases and 10 bases, in that order; junction bases with no gene match: 8. Germline V gene lookup returns CDR1 SGHTA and CDR2 FQGNSA. The CDR3 sequence: CASSFGEASGEQFF. CDR3 DNA: TGTGCCAGCAGCTTCGGGGAGGCTAGCGGGGAGCAGTTCTTC.